This is a list of T cell receptor beta chains from one sample in a study of Ad26.COV2.S vaccination and SARS-CoV-2 variants. TCRdb keeps only in-frame clones here, not all; method: immunoSEQ multiplex PCR. The sample contains over 110,000 clones, 86% of which appear only once. The specimen was peripheral blood, collected after recovery from COVID-19. The source is a human donor who had recovered from COVID-19. CDR3s include the opening cysteine and the closing phenylalanine or tryptophan. The order of the fields is CDR3 protein, CDR3 DNA, V gene, J gene, clone size, D gene. The D gene is left open where the match is weak. The size field is filled for only some rows; it gives once, few, many or a size class.

CDR3aa: CASSSFETGPGYTF
CDR3nt: TGTGCCAGCAGTTCTTTCGAAACAGGGCCAGGCTACACCTTC
v_gene: TRBV6-5
j_gene: TRBJ1-2
abundance: .
d_gene: .

CDR3aa: CTSSLITATNTEAFF
CDR3nt: TGTACCAGCAGTTTAATTACAGCCACGAACACTGAAGCTTTCTTT
v_gene: TRBV28
j_gene: TRBJ1-1
abundance: .
d_gene: .

CDR3aa: CASSRDSPGNTIYF
CDR3nt: TGTGCCAGCAGTAGGGACAGCCCTGGAAACACCATATATTTT
v_gene: TRBV11-2
j_gene: TRBJ1-3
abundance: .
d_gene: TRBD1

CDR3aa: CASSYNSGGSGQYF
CDR3nt: TGTGCCAGCAGTTACAACAGTGGTGGGTCTGGGCAGTACTTC
v_gene: TRBV6-5
j_gene: TRBJ2-7
abundance: .
d_gene: .

CDR3aa: CANSGDTEAFF
CDR3nt: TGTGCCAACTCCGGGGACACTGAAGCTTTCTTT
v_gene: TRBV2
j_gene: TRBJ1-1
abundance: .
d_gene: .

CDR3aa: CASSWGPLEQYF
CDR3nt: TGTGCCAGCAGTTGGGGACCTTTAGAGCAGTACTTC
v_gene: TRBV6-2/TRBV6-3
j_gene: TRBJ2-7
abundance: .
d_gene: .

CDR3aa: CASSIGIYDEQFF
CDR3nt: TGCGCCAGCAGTATAGGAATCTACGATGAGCAGTTCTTC
v_gene: TRBV10-1
j_gene: TRBJ2-1
abundance: .
d_gene: .

CDR3aa: CASSLGTIYEQYF
CDR3nt: TGTGCCAGCAGTTTAGGGACCATATACGAGCAGTACTTC
v_gene: TRBV27
j_gene: TRBJ2-7
abundance: .
d_gene: .

CDR3aa: CASSLAPTGAHNEQFF
CDR3nt: TGTGCCAGCAGCTTGGCCCCGACAGGGGCCCACAATGAGCAGTTCTTC
v_gene: TRBV5-5
j_gene: TRBJ2-1
abundance: .
d_gene: TRBD1

CDR3aa: CASSLAVRDSPLHF
CDR3nt: TGTGCCAGCAGCTTAGCCGTGCGTGATTCACCCCTCCACTTT
v_gene: TRBV7-6
j_gene: TRBJ1-6
abundance: .
d_gene: .

CDR3aa: CASRLVGGNTGELFF
CDR3nt: TGCGCCAGCCGTCTAGTTGGAGGGAACACCGGGGAGCTGTTTTTT
v_gene: TRBV5-1
j_gene: TRBJ2-2
abundance: .
d_gene: .

CDR3aa: CASSYSADNEKLFF
CDR3nt: TGTGCCAGCAGTTACTCTGCGGATAATGAAAAACTGTTTTTT
v_gene: TRBV6-5
j_gene: TRBJ1-4
abundance: .
d_gene: .

CDR3aa: CATISHGLNTEAFF
CDR3nt: TGTGCCACTATCTCGCACGGACTGAACACTGAAGCTTTCTTT
v_gene: TRBV28
j_gene: TRBJ1-1
abundance: .
d_gene: .

CDR3aa: CASSQGPLITDTQYF
CDR3nt: TGTGCCAGCAGTCAGGGACCTTTAATTACAGATACGCAGTATTTT
v_gene: TRBV6-5
j_gene: TRBJ2-3
abundance: .
d_gene: .

CDR3aa: CASSFSAGGNGYTF
CDR3nt: TGTGCCAGCAGTTTCTCGGCAGGGGGTAATGGCTACACCTTC
v_gene: TRBV28
j_gene: TRBJ1-2
abundance: .
d_gene: TRBD1

CDR3aa: CASSVLGETQYF
CDR3nt: TGCGCCAGCAGCGTCCTCGGAGAGACCCAGTACTTC
v_gene: TRBV10-2
j_gene: TRBJ2-5
abundance: once
d_gene: .

CDR3aa: CASSLAPGDTEAFF
CDR3nt: TGCGCCAGCAGCTTGGCGCCAGGGGACACTGAAGCTTTCTTT
v_gene: TRBV5-1
j_gene: TRBJ1-1
abundance: .
d_gene: .

CDR3aa: CASSFLWTGNQPQHF
CDR3nt: TGTGCCAGCAGTTTCCTGTGGACAGGGAATCAGCCCCAGCATTTT
v_gene: TRBV28
j_gene: TRBJ1-5
abundance: .
d_gene: TRBD1

CDR3aa: CASSFGGTEGSEQYF
CDR3nt: TGTGCCAGCAGCTTCGGGGGTACAGAGGGATCGGAGCAGTACTTC
v_gene: TRBV7-9
j_gene: TRBJ2-7
abundance: .
d_gene: .

CDR3aa: CASSSTFGTEAFF
CDR3nt: TGTGCCAGCAGTTCTACCTTTGGCACTGAAGCTTTCTTT
v_gene: TRBV28
j_gene: TRBJ1-1
abundance: once
d_gene: .

CDR3aa: CASSLHSLTDTQYF
CDR3nt: TGTGCCAGCAGCTTACACTCCCTAACAGATACGCAGTATTTT
v_gene: TRBV7-2
j_gene: TRBJ2-3
abundance: .
d_gene: .

CDR3aa: CASSLGGQGRYIYGYTF
CDR3nt: TGTGCCAGCAGCTTGGGAGGACAGGGGCGATACATCTATGGCTACACCTTC
v_gene: TRBV5-6
j_gene: TRBJ1-2
abundance: .
d_gene: TRBD1

CDR3aa: CAIQKRGGGDTQYF
CDR3nt: TGTGCCATCCAGAAGCGGGGGGGCGGGGATACGCAGTATTTT
v_gene: TRBV6-5
j_gene: TRBJ2-3
abundance: once
d_gene: TRBD2

CDR3aa: CASSLVIGAEQFF
CDR3nt: TGTGCCAGCAGCTTAGTTATAGGGGCTGAGCAGTTCTTC
v_gene: TRBV11-3
j_gene: TRBJ2-1
abundance: once
d_gene: .

CDR3aa: CASSSYRGSADTQYF
CDR3nt: TGCGCCAGCAGCTCCTACAGGGGTAGTGCAGATACGCAGTATTTT
v_gene: TRBV5-1
j_gene: TRBJ2-3
abundance: .
d_gene: TRBD1

CDR3aa: CASTSREKGSYEQYF
CDR3nt: TGTGCCAGTACATCGAGGGAAAAAGGGTCCTACGAGCAGTACTTC
v_gene: TRBV19
j_gene: TRBJ2-7
abundance: once
d_gene: .

CDR3aa: CASSQEEAVYQPQHF
CDR3nt: TGCGCCAGCAGCCAAGAGGAGGCCGTGTATCAGCCCCAGCATTTT
v_gene: TRBV4-1
j_gene: TRBJ1-5
abundance: .
d_gene: .

CDR3aa: CASSLEEDYEQYF
CDR3nt: TGCGCCAGCAGCTTGGAAGAGGATTACGAGCAGTACTTC
v_gene: TRBV5-1
j_gene: TRBJ2-7
abundance: few
d_gene: .

CDR3aa: CASSFTGANTGELFF
CDR3nt: TGCGCCAGCAGCTTCACAGGGGCGAACACCGGGGAGCTGTTTTTT
v_gene: TRBV5-1
j_gene: TRBJ2-2
abundance: .
d_gene: TRBD1